The rows below give T cell receptor beta chains drawn from one sample of a study of shared clonotypes between healthy human individuals. Method: immunoSEQ multiplex PCR; TCRdb's copy keeps in-frame clones and lacks some. Among 2 million to 3 million clones listed, around 94% were seen once. Sequencing used naive CD4+ T cells sorted from blood. The receptors were gathered from a man younger than 35 in good health. Each CDR3 is given with its conserved first and last residue. Fields, in order: J gene, V gene, CDR3 protein.

J gene: TRBJ2-7
V gene: TRBV19
CDR3 protein: CASSPRLGEQYF

J gene: TRBJ1-6
V gene: TRBV28
CDR3 protein: CASSLGGFNSPLHF

J gene: TRBJ2-2
V gene: TRBV7-3
CDR3 protein: CASSFNPGELFF

J gene: TRBJ2-7
V gene: TRBV2
CDR3 protein: CASRQRLAGGFYEQYF

J gene: TRBJ2-3
V gene: TRBV7-2
CDR3 protein: CASSQQGGGTDTQYF

J gene: TRBJ1-1
V gene: TRBV9
CDR3 protein: CASSVAPQGAGTEAFF

J gene: TRBJ1-6
V gene: TRBV2
CDR3 protein: CASSWGALFNSPLHF

J gene: TRBJ2-2
V gene: TRBV5-5
CDR3 protein: CASSTRPGELPSLFF

J gene: TRBJ1-1
V gene: TRBV6-5
CDR3 protein: CASSPPGTEAFF

J gene: TRBJ2-1
V gene: TRBV27
CDR3 protein: CASSLRGREQFF

J gene: TRBJ1-5
V gene: TRBV4-1
CDR3 protein: CASSQDGTGDGSNQPQHF

J gene: TRBJ1-2
V gene: TRBV4-2
CDR3 protein: CASSPGSPRSGYTF